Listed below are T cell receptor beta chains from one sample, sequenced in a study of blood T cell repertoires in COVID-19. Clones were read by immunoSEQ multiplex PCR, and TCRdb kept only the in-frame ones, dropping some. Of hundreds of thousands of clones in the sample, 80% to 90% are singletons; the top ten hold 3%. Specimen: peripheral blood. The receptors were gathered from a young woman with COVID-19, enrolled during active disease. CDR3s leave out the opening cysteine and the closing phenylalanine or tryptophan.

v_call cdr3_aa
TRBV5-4 ASSKGQGVYEQY
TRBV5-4 ASSPQGQEETQY
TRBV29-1 SVVYGNLNTEAF
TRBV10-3 AISERVDQPQH
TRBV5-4 ASSPGQGSTDTQY
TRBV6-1 ASSEIGGGPYEQY
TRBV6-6 ASNKAGGLNEQF
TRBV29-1 SVETSGSRSDTQY
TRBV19 ASSARTSGQWEDTQY
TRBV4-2 ASSQDVASGDVTPGEQY
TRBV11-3 ASSPGLAGVEETQY
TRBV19 ASQKQGAYGYT
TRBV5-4 ASSSGQAAAGYT
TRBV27 ASSTVTGGVYGYT
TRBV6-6 ASSLTGDLGQY
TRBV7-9 ASSLQDSSAYGYT
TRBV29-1 SAMTGSGVSNQPQH
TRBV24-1 ATSDPLGLAGGRNGELF
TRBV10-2 ASGTGENYGYT
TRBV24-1 ATSAPKRTGQETQY
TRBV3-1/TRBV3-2 ASSQDRGSRWTDTQY
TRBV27 ASSSPLRGGDNEKLF
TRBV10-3 AISDSGRSDTQY
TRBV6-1 ASSEPANYGYT
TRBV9 ASSVDSYNEQF
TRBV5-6 ASSPWPDLNTEAF
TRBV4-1 ASSQTLDSSYNEQF
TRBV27 ASSPAGRGEQY
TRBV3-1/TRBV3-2 ASSHGTDAEAF